What follows is one T cell receptor beta chain and its context. No antigen is known for it. V lost 1 base, J lost 3 bases, and 6 bases lay in between. Germline V gives CDR1 SEHNR, CDR2 FQNEAQ (reference sequence). The CDR3 length is 13 residues. As for time point: blood 4 weeks post-SBRT, at nephrectomy. Treatment given: 15 Gy SBRT to primary tumor, nephrectomy 4 weeks later. Radiation-treated patients gave blood at baseline, week 2 and week 4. This renal cell carcinoma was of the clear cell type. This specimen comes from a study of radiation and T cells in renal cell carcinoma. Overall study findings and caveats: No pretreatment tumor biopsies were available for baseline clonotypes.

Assay: immunoSEQ multiplex PCR; the TCRdb copy retains only in-frame clones and omits some. This sample has some 81,000 clones, with 80% to 90% found just once. The receptor's source is a woman between 65 and 79 years old with renal cell carcinoma. The chain employs TRBV7-9 and TRBJ1-1; no reliable D call. The starting material was blood, obtained from a patient whose treatment included radiotherapy and nephrectomy. This CDR3 is CASSLDGYTEAFF. The CDR3 DNA follows: TGTGCCAGCAGCTTAGATGGTTACACTGAAGCTTTCTTT.